The clone carrying this TCR beta chain showed up just a few times. The record originates from a study of blood T cell repertoires in COVID-19. Study-level background: Researchers got acute and convalescent COVID-19 samples from the United States, Italy and Spain. From T cells, B-cell-depleted T cells, or PBMCs came the material, which was cDNA or gDNA.

Germline V gene sequence: CDR1 GTSNPN, CDR2 SVGIG (reference sequence). V was pared by 6 bases and J by 5 bases, with 13 bases of the junction left unmatched. The CDR3 loop spans 16 amino acids. Authors' methods: Estimates of nucleated cell counts were drawn from the amplification of reference gene primers. Repertoires were generated with immunoSEQ multiplex PCR, while TCRdb's copy carries only in-frame clones and drops some. That table is the source of V, J and clone size, and D and trimming were worked out from the DNA. This table holds about 82,000 clones, about 80% found once. The clonotype comes from a woman aged 40 to 50 with active or convalescent COVID-19. The specimen sequenced was peripheral blood. J is TRBJ2-2 and V is TRBV30, with TRBD1 matching 9 bases. In DNA form, the CDR3 reads TGTGCCTGTCCAGAGCGGGACAGGGTCGCTACCGGGGAGCTGTTTTTT. Translated: CACPERDRVATGELFF.